A single sample is the source of the 32 T cell receptor beta chains below, sequenced in a study of cytomegalovirus exposure and HLA in healthy donors. Use of 60 Vbeta and 13 Jbeta primers characterized the PCR. The protocol was immunoSEQ multiplex PCR, while the TCRdb copy is restricted to in-frame clones and leaves out a portion. The data contain roughly 90,000 clones, roughly 77% of them seen just once; the ten biggest clones take up about 7.3%. Sequenced: PBMCs. Source of these receptors: a man in his thirties or forties in good health and CMV-seronegative.

The genes are TRBV19 and TRBJ1-2; D might be TRBD1 (5 bases). Germline CDR1 LNHDA, CDR2 SQIVND (reference sequence). With 8 bases removed from V and 0 bases from J, the gap between germline ends came to 22 bases. CDR3 length: 17 residues. Here the CDR3 reads CASRRGLLERANYGYTF. The CDR3 region has the DNA TGTGCCAGTCGGAGGGGCCTCCTTGAAAGAGCTAACTATGGCTACACCTTC. The complete variable domain, with remaining parts taken from reference TRBV19 and TRBJ1-2, reads DGGITQSPKYLFRKEGQNVTLSCEQNLNHDAMYWYRQDPGQGLRLIYYSQIVNDFQKGDIAEGYSVSREKKESFPLTVTSAQKNPTAFYLCASRRGLLERANYGYTFGSGTRLTVV.

This clone was counted a single time. J is TRBJ1-1 and V is TRBV6-6; TRBD1 matches at 9 bases. The CDR3 is 16 residues long. J lost 3 bases, V lost 2 bases, and 7 bases had no gene match. Germline CDR1 is MNHNY and CDR2 is SVGAGI (reference sequence). The CDR3: CASSYGTGFEDTEAFF. The CDR3 DNA follows: TGTGCCAGCAGTTACGGGACAGGGTTTGAGGACACTGAAGCTTTCTTT.

This clone turned up a few times. The rearrangement links TRBV7-2 to TRBJ2-7; 9 positions agree with TRBD1. CDR1 is SGHTA, CDR2 FQGNSA, per germline. J lost 3 bases, V lost 2 bases, and 14 bases had no gene match. The CDR3 runs to 18 residues. CDR3 sequence: CASSLPGGNRGRVYEQYF. CDR3 sequence (DNA): TGTGCCAGCAGCTTACCAGGGGGGAACAGGGGGCGCGTCTACGAGCAGTACTTC.

This CDR3 is CASTEQGADLGEQYF. CDR3 nucleotide sequence: TGCGCCAGCACCGAACAGGGGGCAGATCTAGGCGAGCAGTACTTC. V gene TRBV5-1 combines with J gene TRBJ2-7, with 9 bases fitting TRBD1. Germline V gives CDR1 SGHRS, CDR2 YFSETQ. This CDR3 spans 15 amino acids. Germline trimming cut 6 bases from V and 6 bases from J; bases unmatched to any gene: 13.

V is TRBV12-2 and J is TRBJ2-7; the D call TRBD2 from the table was never checked on the DNA. TRBV12-2 is noted as a pseudogene. This CDR3 has 15 residues. In DNA, the CDR3 is TGTGCAAGTCGACAAGGACTAGCGGGAAACTACGAGCAGTACTTC. Its protein product is CASRQGLAGNYEQYF.

The chain carries TRBV5-1 and TRBJ2-5, with 11 bases fitting TRBD2. V lost 3 bases, J lost 5 bases, and 12 bases stayed unmatched. This CDR3 is 17 amino acids long. Germline-derived CDR1 and CDR2 are SGHRS and YFSETQ. For the CDR3, the DNA is TGCGCCAGCAGCTCGGGGACTAGCGGAGCCGTAGGGGAGACCCAGTACTTC. Translated, it gives CASSSGTSGAVGETQYF.

This clone has just a few counts. The chain uses TRBV6-4 and TRBJ1-2, with 9 bases matching TRBD1. V lost 5 bases, J lost 8 bases, and 6 bases stayed unmatched. Germline loops: CDR1 MRHNA, CDR2 SNTAGT. This CDR3 has 13 residues. The CDR3 loop reads CASSRGQGDGYTF. CDR3 coding DNA: TGTGCCAGCAGTAGGGGACAGGGTGACGGCTACACCTTC.

This rearrangement joins TRBV11-2 to TRBJ1-6; 8 bases line up with TRBD1. V lost 6 bases, J lost 6 bases, and 10 bases stayed unmatched. CDR3 length: 16 amino acids. Germline CDR1 and CDR2: SGHAT and FQNNGV. CDR3 DNA: TGTGCCAGCAGTTTCTCCCCGGGACAGGCTAATTCACCCCTCCACTTT. It is translated as CASSFSPGQANSPLHF.

The chain carries TRBV7-3 and TRBJ1-1; 9 bases fit TRBD1. This CDR3 region has 15 residues. V lost 5 bases, J lost 4 bases, and 8 bases stayed unmatched. The germline CDR1 and CDR2 sequences are SGHTA and FQGTGA. The CDR3 spells CASSVTGTGSTEAFF. In nucleotides, the CDR3 is TGTGCCAGCAGCGTTACCGGGACAGGGAGCACTGAAGCTTTCTTT.

This sequence joins TRBV2 and TRBJ2-6; no clear D gene. There are 14 residues in the CDR3. V lost 6 bases to trimming and J lost 0 bases, with 6 bases between them. The V gene's germline CDR1 is SNHLY and CDR2 FYNNEI. The CDR3 spells CASRYTSGANVLTF. The CDR3 DNA reads TGTGCCAGCAGATACACCTCTGGGGCCAACGTCCTGACTTTC. The whole variable domain, filled in from reference TRBV2 and TRBJ2-6, reads EPEVTQTPSHQVTQMGQEVILRCVPISNHLYFYWYRQILGQKVEFLVSFYNNEISEKSEIFDDQFSVERPDGSNFTLKIRSTKLEDSAMYFCASRYTSGANVLTFGAGSRLTVL.

The chain uses TRBV28 and TRBJ1-4, with D unresolved. Between the trimmed V and J ends, which lost 3 bases and 8 bases, there was a span of 10 bases. Germline-derived CDR1 and CDR2 are MDHEN and SYDVKM. This CDR3 is built from 13 residues. The CDR3 DNA reads as TGTGCCAGCAGTTTGGGCAGGCAGGAAAAACTGTTTTTT. Translation: CASSLGRQEKLFF.

V is TRBV28 and J is TRBJ2-7; TRBD1 aligns across 7 bases. After removal of 5 bases from V and 12 bases from J, the junction contained 7 bases not matched to a gene. CDR3 length: 11 amino acids. Germline assignment: CDR1 MDHEN and CDR2 SYDVKM. The CDR3 is CASSDRERGYF. The CDR3 DNA is TGTGCCAGCAGTGACAGGGAAAGGGGGTACTTC.

The rearrangement joins TRBV10-1 to TRBJ2-1; maybe TRBD1 (6 bases). V lost 11 bases and J lost 0, with 20 bases in between. The CDR3 is 16 amino acids. CDR1 and CDR2 from the germline V gene are WNHNN and SYGVQD (reference sequence). The CDR3 reads CAGTPGAESSYNEQFF. The CDR3 nucleotides read TGCGCCGGGACACCTGGCGCGGAGAGCTCCTACAATGAGCAGTTCTTC.

The V gene is TRBV9, the J gene TRBJ2-2; no clear D. The CDR3 has 13 amino acids. V was cut by 2 bases and J by 8 bases, with 10 bases left in between. Germline lookup yields CDR1 SGDLS and CDR2 YYNGEE. CDR3 loop: CASSVEVRGELFF. The CDR3 DNA is TGTGCCAGCAGCGTTGAGGTTCGAGGGGAGCTGTTTTTT.

The gene calls are TRBV14 and TRBJ2-2, with 9 bases lining up with TRBD1. V gave up 8 bases and J gave up 1 base; unmatched junction bases: 5. Germline CDR1 and CDR2: SGHDN and FVKESK. The CDR3 spans 15 residues. In nucleotides, the CDR3 is TGTGCCAGCTCCCTGGGACAGGGGAACACCGGGGAGCTGTTTTTT. This gives the protein CASSLGQGNTGELFF.

This CDR3 is CASSQDLVAGGPETQYF. Here the CDR3 DNA reads TGTGCCAGCAGCCAAGATCTCGTAGCGGGGGGGCCGGAGACCCAGTACTTC. V usage is TRBV4-2 and J usage is TRBJ2-5; 11 nucleotides agree with TRBD2. The CDR3 contains 17 residues. Germline CDR1 is LGHNA and CDR2 is YNFKEQ. Trimming took 0 bases from V and 5 from J; bases not matched to a gene: 8.

The rearrangement uses TRBV2 and TRBJ2-4; tentative D call: TRBD1 (6 bases). The V gene's germline CDR1 is SNHLY and CDR2 FYNNEI. The V gene lost 4 bases and the J gene lost 1 base, with 14 bases spanning the gap. The CDR3 extends over 16 amino acids. The CDR3 DNA follows: TGTGCCAGCAGTGTACTGGGGGCGAGGGCCAAAAACATTCAGTACTTC. It is translated as CASSVLGARAKNIQYF.

The chain employs TRBV27 and TRBJ2-6; 7 bases map to TRBD1. The V and J ends lost 5 bases and 0 bases, in that order; junction bases with no gene match: 7. The germline V gene encodes CDR1 MNHEY and CDR2 SMNVEV (reference sequence). CDR3 length: 17 amino acids. The CDR3 spells CASSRQGPYSGANVLTF. The CDR3 coding sequence is TGTGCCAGCAGTAGACAGGGTCCTTACTCTGGGGCCAACGTCCTGACTTTC.

V and J are TRBV7-2 and TRBJ1-2; 9 bases agree with TRBD1. Germline lookup yields CDR1 SGHTA and CDR2 FQGNSA. There are 14 residues in the CDR3. V gave up 1 base and J gave up 8 bases; unmatched junction bases: 5. The CDR3 spells CASSLDGTGRGYTF. CDR3 DNA: TGTGCCAGCAGCTTAGATGGGACAGGGAGGGGCTACACCTTC.

The chain links TRBV5-1 to TRBJ2-2; TRBD1 agrees at 7 bases. V was pared by 1 base and J by 0 bases, with 18 bases of the junction left unmatched. The CDR3 sequence is 21 residues long. Germline CDR1 SGHRS, CDR2 YFSETQ. The CDR3 spells CASSLLTGPFVGTANTGELFF. The CDR3 DNA reads as TGCGCCAGCAGCTTGTTGACGGGCCCTTTTGTAGGGACAGCGAACACCGGGGAGCTGTTTTTT.

V and J are TRBV5-6 and TRBJ2-4; unclear D gene. Germline-derived CDR1 and CDR2 are SGHDT and YYEEEE. This CDR3 region has 17 residues. With 1 base removed from V and 0 bases from J, the gap between germline ends came to 14 bases. Written as DNA, the CDR3 is TGTGCCAGCAGCTTGTACGTGCAAGCCCTAGCCAAAAACATTCAGTACTTC. Its translation: CASSLYVQALAKNIQYF.

The genes are TRBV2 and TRBJ2-2; 10 bases agree with TRBD1. V dropped 6 bases and J dropped 2; count of bases not matched to a gene: 3. Per germline, CDR1 SNHLY and CDR2 FYNNEI. The CDR3 spans 15 residues. As DNA, the CDR3 is TGTGCCAGCAGCGGGACAGGGGTCAACACCGGGGAGCTGTTTTTT. Amino acids: CASSGTGVNTGELFF.

This clone was recorded a few times. This rearrangement joins TRBV5-4 to TRBJ1-2; D gene unclear. The CDR3 extends over 14 amino acids. Germline CDR1 and CDR2: SGHNT and YYREEE (reference sequence). The V end was cut by 5 bases, the J end by 7 bases, with 18 bases between. This CDR3 reads CASSAGRGESGYTF. The CDR3 nucleotides are TGTGCCAGCAGTGCGGGCCGGGGTGAGAGTGGCTACACCTTC. The complete variable domain, with remaining parts taken from reference TRBV5-4 and TRBJ1-2, reads ETGVTQSPTHLIKTRGQQVTLRCSSQSGHNTVSWYQQALGQGPQFIFQYYREEENGRGNFPPRFSGLQFPNYSSELNVNALELDDSALYLCASSAGRGESGYTFGSGTRLTVV.

This rearrangement joins TRBV19 to TRBJ2-1; D is possibly TRBD2 (6 bases). The CDR3 has 16 amino acids. CDR1 LNHDA and CDR2 SQIVND come from the germline V gene (reference sequence). Trimming took off 1 base at V and 4 bases at J, with 14 bases between the two ends. CDR3 in DNA: TGTGCCAGTAGTATAGGGGGTAGCGGAGCATACAATGAGCAGTTCTTC. It is translated as CASSIGGSGAYNEQFF.

The V gene is TRBV7-9, the J gene TRBJ2-3, with 14 bases fitting TRBD2. The V gene's germline CDR1 is SEHNR and CDR2 FQNEAQ (reference sequence). The ends lost 4 bases at V and 6 bases at J; junction bases unmatched: 3. The CDR3 sequence is 15 residues long. The CDR3 reads CASSSGLAGADTQYF. The DNA for the CDR3 is TGTGCCAGCAGCTCGGGACTAGCGGGAGCGGATACGCAGTATTTT.

The chain couples TRBV6-1 to TRBJ1-1; the D is unclear. This CDR3 has 14 residues. CDR1 and CDR2 from the germline V gene are MNHNS and SASEGT. Trimming pared 3 bases from V and 2 bases from J, leaving 10 bases between. The CDR3 loop is CASSEMAENTEAFF. In DNA, the CDR3 is TGTGCCAGCAGTGAGATGGCAGAAAACACTGAAGCTTTCTTT.

The chain uses TRBV4-1 and TRBJ1-6; 7 positions agree with TRBD1. With 0 bases clipped from V and 14 bases from J, the junction kept 13 bases outside the gene matches. The CDR3 totals 16 residues. The V gene's germline CDR1 is MGHRA and CDR2 YSYEKL. The CDR3 spells CASSQDIGTALITLHF. In nucleotides, the CDR3 is TGCGCCAGCAGCCAAGATATCGGGACAGCCCTGATAACCCTCCACTTT.

The chain carries TRBV6-5 and TRBJ1-2, with 10 positions matching TRBD1. Germline-derived CDR1 and CDR2 are MNHEY and SVGAGI. This CDR3 spans 13 amino acids. J lost 5 bases, V lost 7 bases, and 4 bases had no gene match. CDR3 DNA sequence: TGTGCCAGCACAGGGGACAGGGGTTATGGCTACACCTTC. Its translation is CASTGDRGYGYTF.

This clone has a handful of counts. The chain carries TRBV15 and TRBJ2-7, with 7 nucleotides matching TRBD2. The CDR3 sequence is 16 residues long. V lost 5 bases to trimming and J lost 6 bases; unmatched junction nucleotides: 16. Looked up from germline, CDR1 is LNHNV and CDR2 is YYDKDF (reference sequence). In DNA, the CDR3 is TGTGCCACCAGCTCGCCTCTCGCGGGGGAGTTGCGCGAGCAGTACTTC. Translated: CATSSPLAGELREQYF.

J is TRBJ2-1 and V is TRBV19; 11 bases are a match to TRBD2. CDR1 is LNHDA and CDR2 is SQIVND in the germline V gene (reference sequence). The CDR3 is made up of 18 amino acids. V lost 3 bases and J lost 2; bases outside the gene matches: 9. CDR3 region: CASSILSSGGYAYNEQFF. The DNA for the CDR3 is TGTGCCAGTAGTATTTTATCTAGCGGGGGGTACGCCTACAATGAGCAGTTCTTC.

The V call is TRBV15, the J call TRBJ2-2, with 12 bases matching TRBD1. The CDR3 has 16 residues. In germline, CDR1 is LNHNV, CDR2 YYDKDF (reference sequence). V lost 4 bases to trimming and J lost 5 bases; unmatched junction nucleotides: 5. The CDR3 here is CATSIRDRGLTGELFF. CDR3 coding DNA: TGTGCCACCAGCATCAGGGACAGGGGGCTAACCGGGGAGCTGTTTTTT.

The CDR3 nucleotides are TGTGCCAGCAGCTTAGAGGGAGGGGGTAACTATGGCTACACCTTC. Its translation: CASSLEGGGNYGYTF. The J gene is TRBJ1-2, the V gene TRBV7-9; D possibly corresponds to TRBD1 (6 bases). The germline gives CDR1 SEHNR, CDR2 FQNEAQ (reference sequence). The CDR3 spans 15 residues. The V and J ends lost 1 base and 1 base respectively, with 10 bases between them.